These 21 T cell receptor beta chains share one sample of origin, sequenced in a study of Graves' ophthalmopathy and Graves' hyperthyroidism. RNA transcripts provided the template for amplifying TCR beta CDR3 regions. HTBI primers primed a first-round RT-PCR, and a second-round multiplex PCR followed. TCRdb re-called the multiplex PCR reads with MiXCR, one entry per CDR3 protein. The sample holds roughly 400,000 distinct CDR3 sequences; 15% to 20% are singletons and the top ten take 1.5% to 2%. Sequencing was performed on peripheral blood. Receptor source: a young woman with Graves' ophthalmopathy.

A remark on this clonotype: A much bigger clone sits one base away, suggesting this may be a read error. The V and J genes are TRBV9 and TRBJ1-1, with 7 bases aligning to TRBD1. CDR3 size: 15 residues. CDR1 SGDLS and CDR2 YYNGEE come from the germline V gene. The V segment lost 0 bases and the J segment 4 bases; nucleotides outside the gene matches: 6. The CDR3 DNA reads as TGTGCCAGCAGCGTAGCCGGTTCAGGGGGCACTGAAGCTTTCTTT. This translates into CASSVAGSGGTEAFF. The full variable domain, its missing parts supplied by reference TRBV9 and TRBJ1-1, is DSGVTQTPKHLITATGQRVTLRCSPRSGDLSVYWYQQSLDQGLQFLIQYYNGEERAKGNILERFSAQQFPDLHSELNLSSLELGDSALYFCASSVAGSGGTEAFFGQGTRLTVV.

V is TRBV7-8 and J is TRBJ2-7; either TRBD1 or TRBD2 may fit D (5 bases each). The length of the CDR3 is 12 residues. The V gene's germline CDR1 is SGHVS and CDR2 FQNEAQ. Trimming left V 4 bases short and J 7 bases short, with 11 bases between. The DNA for the CDR3 is TGTGCCAGCAGCTCCCGGGGCGGGGAGCAGTACTTC. Protein: CASSSRGGEQYF.

This clonotype was recorded many times. The chain has TRBV5-1 and TRBJ1-1; weak D call: TRBD1 (6 bases). CDR1 and CDR2 from the germline V gene are SGHRS and YFSETQ. Trimming took 1 base from V and 4 from J, leaving 17 bases between them. The CDR3 runs to 16 residues. The CDR3 sequence: CASSLLGTTGSTEAFF. The CDR3, as DNA: TGCGCCAGCAGCTTGTTGGGAACCACAGGGAGCACTGAAGCTTTCTTT.

This clonotype was found once. The V call is TRBV6-1, the J call TRBJ1-5; TRBD1 is a possible D gene (5 bases). The CDR3 loop spans 12 amino acids. The germline gives CDR1 MNHNS, CDR2 SASEGT. V lost 8 bases to trimming and J lost 8 bases, with 13 bases between them. CDR3 DNA sequence: TGTGCCAGCGAGGAGCGGGGGAAGCCCCAGCATTTT. Amino acid sequence: CASEERGKPQHF.

In its sample, this clonotype was seen many times. A read error may produce the germline difference seen at one junction end. V gene TRBV10-3 combines with J gene TRBJ1-1, with D uncertain. Germline CDR1 ENHRY, CDR2 SYGVKD. The CDR3 consists of 18 residues. In DNA, the CDR3 is TGTGCCATCAGTGAGGTGGGGAGGAGGGCGAATGTGAACACTGAAGCTTCCTTT. This codes for CAISEVGRRANVNTEASF.

This clonotype was counted at least ten times. One base away lies a much larger clone, so this may be a sequencing read error. The chain carries TRBV9 and TRBJ2-7; D may be TRBD2 (6 bases). This CDR3 has 15 amino acids. Trimming left V 3 bases short and J 9 bases short, with 22 bases between. Germline V CDR1 and CDR2: SGDLS, YYNGEE. The CDR3 region has the DNA TGTGCCAGCAGCGCTGGGGACTCCTTGATTAGGGGGCAGTACTTC. This codes for CASSAGDSLIRGQYF.

Here the CDR3 DNA reads TGTGCCAGCAGCTTAGCCTGGGACCACAACTATGGCTACACCTTC. Its protein product is CASSLAWDHNYGYTF. V is TRBV7-2 and J is TRBJ1-2; maybe TRBD1 (5 bases). Deletions cut 0 bases from V and 2 bases from J, with 10 bases between. Germline V gene lookup returns CDR1 SGHTA and CDR2 FQGNSA. The CDR3 is 15 amino acids.

This clonotype came up many times. V is TRBV6-1 and J is TRBJ1-5; TRBD1 matches 8 bases. V trimming: 3 bases; J trimming: 6 bases; junction bases outside the gene matches: 10. This CDR3 is built from 16 residues. Germline V CDR1 and CDR2: MNHNS, SASEGT. The DNA for the CDR3 is TGTGCCAGCAGTGATATTGGCAGGGGGCGCAGTCAGCCCCAGCATTTT. Translating gives CASSDIGRGRSQPQHF.

This clonotype was seen repeatedly, ten times or more. The chain uses TRBV28 and TRBJ2-5; 7 positions match TRBD2. The CDR3 length is 15 residues. The V gene's germline CDR1 is MDHEN and CDR2 SYDVKM. J gave up 4 bases and V 1 base, and 6 bases lay outside the gene matches. The CDR3 region has the DNA TGTGCCAGCAGTTTATCTGGGGGGGGTAGAGAGACCCAGTACTTC. This translates into CASSLSGGGRETQYF.

This clonotype came up a few times. The genes are TRBV19 and TRBJ1-1, with TRBD1 matching over 8 bases. The V gene's germline CDR1 is LNHDA and CDR2 SQIVND (reference sequence). The CDR3 is made up of 16 amino acids. V was pared by 4 bases and J by 5 bases, with 12 bases of the junction left unmatched. CDR3 sequence reads: CASSTTPTGANTEAFF. CDR3 DNA: TGTGCCAGTAGTACAACACCGACAGGGGCGAATACTGAAGCTTTCTTT.

This clonotype came up many times. This chain connects TRBV6-1 to TRBJ2-7; TRBD1 matches 9 bases. CDR3 size: 14 residues. The germline V gene has CDR1 MNHNS and CDR2 SASEGT. The V and J ends lost 7 bases and 3 bases, in that order; junction bases with no gene match: 7. CDR3 nucleotides: TGTGCCAGCAAGACAAACAGGGGGCTCTACGAGCAGTACTTC. Encoded protein: CASKTNRGLYEQYF.

The gene calls are TRBV6-1 and TRBJ2-7; TRBD1 matches 9 bases. The CDR3 extends over 14 amino acids. V was pared by 5 bases and J by 3 bases, with 5 bases of the junction left unmatched. Germline CDR1 and CDR2: MNHNS and SASEGT. The CDR3 region has the DNA TGTGCCAGCAGTCGACAGGGGGAGAACTACGAGCAGTACTTC. It codes for CASSRQGENYEQYF.

This clonotype was seen ten or more times. The CDR3 coding sequence is TGTGCCAGCAGACGAGACGTTTCACCCCTCCACTTT. Its protein is CASRRDVSPLHF. The chain uses TRBV6-2 or TRBV6-3 and TRBJ1-6; D is ambiguous. The CDR3 is 12 residues long. The germline V gene encodes CDR1 MNHEY and CDR2 SVGEGT. Trimming cost V 6 bases and J 9 bases, with 9 bases left between them.

This clonotype was seen at least ten times. V and J are TRBV7-8 and TRBJ1-2, with D tentatively TRBD1 (5 bases). Germline loops: CDR1 SGHVS, CDR2 FQNEAQ. Trimming took 0 bases from V and 6 from J, leaving 14 bases between them. The CDR3 loop spans 15 amino acids. CDR3 DNA sequence: TGTGCCAGCAGCTTAGCGTCAGGACAAACGGATGGCTACACCTTC. As protein: CASSLASGQTDGYTF.

This clonotype was recorded at least ten times. This chain connects TRBV5-7 to TRBJ1-5; TRBD1 matches at 10 bases. TRBV5-7 is filed as an ORF, its function uncertain. This CDR3 is built from 15 residues. Trimming at V came to 4 bases and at J to 7 bases, leaving 8 bases not matched to a gene. The CDR3 is CASSQGQGKGQPQHF. The CDR3 DNA reads TGTGCCAGCAGCCAGGGACAGGGGAAGGGGCAGCCCCAGCATTTT.

The genes are TRBV10-3 and TRBJ1-2; D gene unclear. From germline, CDR1 is ENHRY and CDR2 SYGVKD. The CDR3 spans 14 residues. Trimming took 3 bases from V and 4 from J, leaving 12 bases between them. The CDR3 here is CAISDIHDGYGYTF. CDR3 coding DNA: TGTGCCATCAGTGATATTCATGACGGCTATGGCTACACCTTC.

This clonotype was seen ten or more times. The chain couples TRBV7-2 to TRBJ2-2, with 8 bases matching TRBD2. V lost 2 bases to trimming and J lost 7 bases; unmatched junction nucleotides: 9. In germline, CDR1 is SGHTA, CDR2 FQGNSA. CDR3 size: 16 residues. The CDR3 nucleotides are TGTGCCAGCAGCTTATCTCCCGGGAGGGAACGCGGGGAGCTGTTTTTT. It codes for CASSLSPGRERGELFF.

This clonotype has a count of ten or more. The chain is built from TRBV6-2 or TRBV6-3 and TRBJ2-7; 10 bases are a match to TRBD1. V lost 6 bases and J lost 7; bases outside the gene matches: 9. Germline loops: CDR1 MNHEY, CDR2 SVGEGT. This CDR3 is built from 14 residues. The DNA for the CDR3 is TGTGCCAGCAGGAACCCGGGACAGGGGCTTGAGCAGTACTTC. Amino acids: CASRNPGQGLEQYF.

This clonotype was picked up many times. V is TRBV20-1 and J is TRBJ1-1, with D tentatively TRBD1 (5 bases). V was cut by 6 bases and J by 5 bases, with 10 bases left in between. CDR3 length: 11 amino acids. CDR1 is DFQATT, CDR2 SNEGSKA, per germline (reference sequence). The DNA of the CDR3 is TGCAGTGCCACTCAGGGAACTGAAGCTTTCTTT. Its translation: CSATQGTEAFF.

This clonotype showed up many times. The rearrangement links TRBV29-1 to TRBJ2-5; 10 bases align to TRBD1. J lost 4 bases, V lost 6 bases, and 11 bases had no gene match. CDR1 SQVTM and CDR2 ANQGSEA come from the germline V gene. This CDR3 has 15 amino acids. The CDR3 bases are TGCAGCGTCCCCCCGCGGGACAGGGGTTCAGAGACCCAGTACTTC. This translates into CSVPPRDRGSETQYF.

This clonotype was found many times. DNA for the CDR3: TGTGCCAGCAGCAGCTCCGGGACATCTAACTCTGGAAACACCATATATTTT. It translates to CASSSSGTSNSGNTIYF. The V gene is TRBV11-2, the J gene TRBJ1-3; D perhaps matches TRBD1 (6 bases). V lost 5 bases to trimming and J lost 0 bases, with 17 bases between them. Germline lookup yields CDR1 SGHAT and CDR2 FQNNGV. The CDR3 covers 17 residues.